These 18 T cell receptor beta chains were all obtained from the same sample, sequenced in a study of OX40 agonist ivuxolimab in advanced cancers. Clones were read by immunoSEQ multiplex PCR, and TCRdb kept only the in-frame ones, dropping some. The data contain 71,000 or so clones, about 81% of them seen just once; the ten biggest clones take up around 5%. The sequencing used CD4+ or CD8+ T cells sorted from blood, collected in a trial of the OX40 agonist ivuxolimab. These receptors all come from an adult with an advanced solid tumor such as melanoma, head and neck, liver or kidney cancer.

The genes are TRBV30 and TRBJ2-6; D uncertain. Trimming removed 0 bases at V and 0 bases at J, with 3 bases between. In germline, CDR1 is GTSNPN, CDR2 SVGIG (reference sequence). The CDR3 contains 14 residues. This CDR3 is CAWSVSSGANVLTF. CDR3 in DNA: TGTGCCTGGAGTGTAAGCTCTGGGGCCAACGTCCTGACTTTC.

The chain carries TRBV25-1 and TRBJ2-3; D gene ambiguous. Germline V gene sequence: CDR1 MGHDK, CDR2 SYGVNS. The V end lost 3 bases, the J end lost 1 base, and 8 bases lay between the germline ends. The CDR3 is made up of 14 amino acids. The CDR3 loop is CASSDPSGTDTQYF. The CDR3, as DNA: TGTGCCAGCAGTGATCCGTCAGGCACAGATACGCAGTATTTT. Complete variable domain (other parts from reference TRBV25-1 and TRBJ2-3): EADIYQTPRYLVIGTGKKITLECSQTMGHDKMYWYQQDPGMELHLIHYSYGVNSTEKGDLSSESTVSRIRTEHFPLTLESARPSHTSQYLCASSDPSGTDTQYFGPGTRLTVL.

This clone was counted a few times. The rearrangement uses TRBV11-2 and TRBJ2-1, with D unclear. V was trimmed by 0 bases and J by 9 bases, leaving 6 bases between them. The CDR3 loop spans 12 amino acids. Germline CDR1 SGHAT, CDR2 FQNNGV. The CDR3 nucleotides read TGTGCCAGCAGCTTAGATTGGGGTGAGCAGTTCTTC. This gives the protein CASSLDWGEQFF.

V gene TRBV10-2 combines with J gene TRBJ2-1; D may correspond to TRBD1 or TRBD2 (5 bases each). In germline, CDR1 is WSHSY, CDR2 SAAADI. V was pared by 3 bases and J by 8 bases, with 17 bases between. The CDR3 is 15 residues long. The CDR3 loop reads CASSDPRGTTYEQFF. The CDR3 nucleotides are TGCGCCAGCAGTGATCCCCGGGGCACTACCTATGAGCAGTTCTTC.

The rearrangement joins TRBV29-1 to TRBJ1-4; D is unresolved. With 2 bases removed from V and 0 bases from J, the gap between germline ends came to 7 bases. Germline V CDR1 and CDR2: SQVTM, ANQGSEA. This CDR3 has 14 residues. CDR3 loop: CSVELAATNEKLFF. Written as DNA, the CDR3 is TGCAGCGTTGAACTGGCAGCAACTAATGAAAAACTGTTTTTT. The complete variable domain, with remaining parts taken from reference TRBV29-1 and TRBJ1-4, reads SAVISQKPSRDICQRGTSLTIQCQVDSQVTMMFWYRQQPGQSLTLIATANQGSEATYESGFVIDKFPISRPNLTFSTLTVSNMSPEDSSIYLCSVELAATNEKLFFGSGTQLSVL.

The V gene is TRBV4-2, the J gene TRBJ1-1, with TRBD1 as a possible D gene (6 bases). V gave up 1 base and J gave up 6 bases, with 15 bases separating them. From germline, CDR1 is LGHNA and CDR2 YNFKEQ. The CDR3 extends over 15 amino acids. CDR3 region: CASSQASQGGAEAFF. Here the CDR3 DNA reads TGTGCCAGCAGCCAAGCATCACAGGGAGGAGCTGAAGCTTTCTTT.

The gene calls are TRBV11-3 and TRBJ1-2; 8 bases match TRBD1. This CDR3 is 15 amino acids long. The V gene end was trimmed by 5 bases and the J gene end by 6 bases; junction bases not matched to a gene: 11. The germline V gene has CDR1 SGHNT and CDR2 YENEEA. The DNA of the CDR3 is TGTGCCAGCAGCCACGATCGCGACAGGGGTGATGGCTACACCTTC. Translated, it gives CASSHDRDRGDGYTF.

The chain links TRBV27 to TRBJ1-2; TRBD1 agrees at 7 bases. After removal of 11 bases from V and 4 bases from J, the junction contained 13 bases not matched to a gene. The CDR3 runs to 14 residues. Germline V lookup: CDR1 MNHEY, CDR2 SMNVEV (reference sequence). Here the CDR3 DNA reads TGTGCCGCAAAAGACCGGGACAGCGTCTATGGCTACACCTTC. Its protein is CAAKDRDSVYGYTF.

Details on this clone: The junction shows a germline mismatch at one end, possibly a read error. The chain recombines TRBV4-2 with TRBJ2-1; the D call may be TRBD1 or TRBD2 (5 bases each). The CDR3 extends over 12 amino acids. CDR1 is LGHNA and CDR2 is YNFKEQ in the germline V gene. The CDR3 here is CASSNRDRVNVF. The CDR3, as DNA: TGTGCCAGCAGCAACCGGGACCGTGTCAATGTCTTC.

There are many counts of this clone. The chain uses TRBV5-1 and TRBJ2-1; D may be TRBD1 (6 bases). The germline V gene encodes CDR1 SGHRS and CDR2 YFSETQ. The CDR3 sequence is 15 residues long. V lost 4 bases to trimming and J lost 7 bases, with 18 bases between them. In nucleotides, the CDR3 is TGCGCCAGCAGCCCCACACAGGGATTGGGTAATGAGCAGTTCTTC. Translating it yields CASSPTQGLGNEQFF.

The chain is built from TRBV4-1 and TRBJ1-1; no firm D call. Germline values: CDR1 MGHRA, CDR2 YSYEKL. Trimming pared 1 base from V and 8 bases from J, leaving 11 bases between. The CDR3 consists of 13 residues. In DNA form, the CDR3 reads TGCGCCAGCAGCCAAGTCTCGTCCAGGGAAGCTTTCTTT. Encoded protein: CASSQVSSREAFF.

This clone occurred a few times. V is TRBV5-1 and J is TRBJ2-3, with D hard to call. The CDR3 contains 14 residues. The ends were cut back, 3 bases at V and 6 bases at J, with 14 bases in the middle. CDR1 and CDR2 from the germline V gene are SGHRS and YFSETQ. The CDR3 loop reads CASSSSSEADTQYF. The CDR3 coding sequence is TGCGCCAGCAGCTCATCGTCAGAGGCGGATACGCAGTATTTT.

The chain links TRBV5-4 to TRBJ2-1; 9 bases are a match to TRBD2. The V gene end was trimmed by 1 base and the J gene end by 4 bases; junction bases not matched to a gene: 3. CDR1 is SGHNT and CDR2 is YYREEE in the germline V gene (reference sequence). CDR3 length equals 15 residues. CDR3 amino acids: CASSLWLAGYNEQFF. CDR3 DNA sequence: TGTGCCAGCAGCTTGTGGCTAGCGGGGTACAATGAGCAGTTCTTC.

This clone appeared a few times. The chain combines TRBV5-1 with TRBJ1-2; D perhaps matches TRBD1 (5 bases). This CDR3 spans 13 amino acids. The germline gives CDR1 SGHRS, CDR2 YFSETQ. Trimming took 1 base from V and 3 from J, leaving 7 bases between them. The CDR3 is CASSLRGDYGYTF. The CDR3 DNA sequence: TGCGCCAGCAGCTTGAGGGGCGACTATGGCTACACCTTC.

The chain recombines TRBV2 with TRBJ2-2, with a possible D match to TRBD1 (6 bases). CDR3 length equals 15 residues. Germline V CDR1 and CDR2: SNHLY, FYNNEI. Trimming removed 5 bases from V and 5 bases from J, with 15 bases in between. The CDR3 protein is CASSQGPTGTGELFF. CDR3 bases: TGTGCCAGCAGTCAGGGGCCCACAGGGACCGGGGAGCTGTTTTTT.

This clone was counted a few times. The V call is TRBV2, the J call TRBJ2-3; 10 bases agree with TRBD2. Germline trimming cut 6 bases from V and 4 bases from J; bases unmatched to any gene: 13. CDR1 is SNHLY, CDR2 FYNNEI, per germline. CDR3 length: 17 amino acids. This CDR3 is CASRRRVVSGRSDTQYF. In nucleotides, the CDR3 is TGTGCCAGCAGACGTAGGGTCGTTAGCGGGAGGTCAGATACGCAGTATTTT. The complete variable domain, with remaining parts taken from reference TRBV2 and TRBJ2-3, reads EPEVTQTPSHQVTQMGQEVILRCVPISNHLYFYWYRQILGQKVEFLVSFYNNEISEKSEIFDDQFSVERPDGSNFTLKIRSTKLEDSAMYFCASRRRVVSGRSDTQYFGPGTRLTVL.

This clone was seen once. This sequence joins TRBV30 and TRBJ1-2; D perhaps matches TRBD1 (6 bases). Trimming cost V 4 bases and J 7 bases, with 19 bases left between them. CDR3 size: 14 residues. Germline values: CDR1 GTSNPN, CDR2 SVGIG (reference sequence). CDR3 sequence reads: CAWTHGGVQGGYTF. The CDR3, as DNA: TGTGCCTGGACCCACGGGGGGGTACAGGGTGGCTACACCTTC.

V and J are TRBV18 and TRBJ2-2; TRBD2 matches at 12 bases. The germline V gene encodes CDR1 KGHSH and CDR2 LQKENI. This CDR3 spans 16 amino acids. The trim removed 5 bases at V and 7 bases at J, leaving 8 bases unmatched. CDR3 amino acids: CASSWPLAGGIGELFF. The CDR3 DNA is TGTGCCAGCTCATGGCCACTAGCGGGAGGAATCGGGGAGCTGTTTTTT.